A selection of T cell receptor beta chains follows, all from one sample in a study of vaccination effects on CD4 cells after COVID-19. Profiling relied on immunoSEQ multiplex PCR, and the TCRdb table lists in-frame clones only, not all of them. The sample holds about 60,000 clones, under 80% seen once. No antigen is known for these receptors. The sample consisted of CD4+ T cells from PBMCs cultured with HCoV-OC43 spike peptides, taken after COVID-19 vaccination. These receptors were obtained from a human donor who received a COVID-19 vaccine. CDR3s include the opening cysteine and the closing phenylalanine or tryptophan. A D gene is named only where the DNA matches it firmly. Expanded clones get a size class; other rows say once, few or many, or leave the size out.

d_call clone_size j_call v_call cdr3_aa cdr3_nt
. few TRBJ1-5 TRBV7-2 CASSLFGQPNQPQHF TGTGCCAGCAGCTTATTTGGACAGCCCAATCAGCCCCAGCATTTT
. . TRBJ2-1 TRBV7-3 CASSFGQNNEQFF TGTGCCAGCAGCTTCGGACAGAACAATGAGCAGTTCTTC
. . TRBJ1-5 TRBV7-5 CARSPPREQGWNQPQHF TGTGCCAGAAGCCCCCCCCGGGAACAGGGTTGGAATCAGCCCCAGCATTTT
TRBD2 . TRBJ2-3 TRBV6-4 CASSPLAPSSTDTQYF TGTGCCAGCAGTCCACTAGCGCCTTCTAGCACAGATACGCAGTATTTT
TRBD2 . TRBJ2-3 TRBV3-1/TRBV3-2 CASSQDPTGGGTDTQYF TGTGCCAGCAGCCAAGATCCGACTGGCGGGGGAACAGATACGCAGTATTTT
. . TRBJ1-5 TRBV30 CAWSQITRQPQHF TGTGCCTGGAGTCAAATAACTCGACAGCCCCAGCATTTT
. . TRBJ2-3 TRBV7-9 CASSPGVGDTQYF TGTGCCAGCAGCCCGGGGGTGGGAGATACGCAGTATTTT
. once TRBJ2-1 TRBV2 CASGRDSVNEQFF TGTGCCAGCGGTAGGGACTCCGTGAATGAGCAGTTCTTC
. . TRBJ2-2 TRBV19 CASRYLSTNVRPFVNTGELFF TGTGCCAGTAGATACCTCTCTACCAACGTGAGGCCGTTCGTTAACACCGGGGAGCTGTTTTTT
. . TRBJ1-4 TRBV29-1 CSVLGATNEKLFF TGCAGCGTTTTGGGCGCAACTAATGAAAAACTGTTTTTT
. few TRBJ1-6 TRBV19 CASSMPGRSNSPLHF TGTGCCAGTAGTATGCCCGGGCGCTCTAATTCACCCCTCCACTTT
. . TRBJ1-4 TRBV4-1 CASSRGQGPNNEKLFF TGCGCCAGCAGCCGGGGGCAGGGCCCTAATAATGAAAAACTGTTTTTT
. . TRBJ1-4 TRBV4-1 CASSQDLGPDGEKLFF TGCGCCAGCAGCCAAGATTTGGGCCCCGACGGGGAAAAACTGTTTTTT
. . TRBJ2-4 TRBV6-5 CASSPQISDIQYF TGTGCCAGCAGTCCACAGATTTCGGACATTCAGTACTTC
. . TRBJ1-1 TRBV10-2 CATRMGAYTEAFF TGCGCCACTAGAATGGGGGCCTACACTGAAGCTTTCTTT
TRBD1 . TRBJ2-5 TRBV7-2 CASSWGQGETQYF TGTGCCAGCAGCTGGGGACAGGGCGAGACCCAGTACTTC
. once TRBJ1-1 TRBV14 CASSRQVRTEAFF TGTGCCAGCAGCCGACAGGTCCGCACTGAAGCTTTCTTT
TRBD1 . TRBJ1-4 TRBV12-5 CASGLDRATEKLFF TGTGCTAGTGGCCTAGACAGGGCCACTGAAAAACTGTTTTTT
. . TRBJ2-2 TRBV7-2 CASSSPTPGELFF TGTGCCAGCAGCTCCCCAACCCCCGGGGAGCTGTTTTTT
TRBD2 . TRBJ2-3 TRBV9 CASSLLAGAFYTDTQYF TGTGCCAGCAGTCTACTAGCGGGGGCGTTCTACACAGATACGCAGTATTTT
. . TRBJ2-2 TRBV18 CASSQAGPYAGELFF TGTGCCAGCTCACAAGCAGGGCCATATGCCGGGGAGCTGTTTTTT
. . TRBJ2-5 TRBV19 CASSIGGQWETQYF TGTGCCAGTAGTATCGGGGGGCAGTGGGAGACCCAGTACTTC
TRBD1 . TRBJ1-1 TRBV5-5 CASSRTGGNTEAFF TGTGCCAGCAGCCGGACAGGGGGGAACACTGAAGCTTTCTTT
. . TRBJ1-1 TRBV30 CAWKENTEAFF TGTGCCTGGAAGGAGAACACTGAAGCTTTCTTT
TRBD1 . TRBJ2-2 TRBV7-3 CASSRTPGTGGTGELFF TGTGCCAGCAGCCGAACCCCCGGGACAGGGGGCACCGGGGAGCTGTTTTTT
. once TRBJ2-3 TRBV24-1 CATSVENTDTQYF TGTGCCACCAGTGTCGAGAACACAGATACGCAGTATTTT
. . TRBJ1-1 TRBV6-5 CASSYGSSAEAFF TGTGCCAGCAGTTACGGTTCTTCGGCTGAAGCTTTCTTT